The TCR beta chain described here comes from a study of cytomegalovirus exposure and HLA in healthy donors. As to this clone: The antigen remains unidentified.

PCR primers comprised 60 Vbeta and 13 Jbeta primers. Profiling relied on immunoSEQ multiplex PCR, and the TCRdb table lists in-frame clones only, not all of them. The sample lists 120,000 or so clones, 60% to 80% seen once, with under 5% in the top ten. Study results and caveats: Accurate prediction of most subjects' HLA-A and HLA-B alleles from TCR beta sequences was reported. Being productive about 87% or about 30% of the time was typical of most TCR beta V segments in an earlier analysis.

The clonotype originates from a man aged 30 to 39 in good health and CMV-seronegative. The sequenced material came from PBMCs.

The CDR3 spells CASSVLQGGETEAFF. The CDR3 bases are TGTGCCAGCAGTGTACTACAGGGTGGGGAAACTGAAGCTTTCTTT. The rearrangement links TRBV6-1 to TRBJ1-1, with TRBD1 as a possible D gene (6 bases). CDR1 MNHNS and CDR2 SASEGT come from the germline V gene. Trimming removed 4 bases at V and 5 bases at J, with 17 bases between. This CDR3 has 15 residues.